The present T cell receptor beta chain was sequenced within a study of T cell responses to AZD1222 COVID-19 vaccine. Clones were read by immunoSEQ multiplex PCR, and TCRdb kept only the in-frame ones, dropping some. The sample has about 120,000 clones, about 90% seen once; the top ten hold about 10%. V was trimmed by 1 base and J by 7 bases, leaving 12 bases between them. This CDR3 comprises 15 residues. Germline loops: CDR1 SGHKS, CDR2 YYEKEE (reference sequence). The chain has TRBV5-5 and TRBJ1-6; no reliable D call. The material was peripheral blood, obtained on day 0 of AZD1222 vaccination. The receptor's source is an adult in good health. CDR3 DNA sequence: TGTGCCAGCAGCTTGCTCGGGGAACCCAATTCACCCCTCCACTTT. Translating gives CASSLLGEPNSPLHF.